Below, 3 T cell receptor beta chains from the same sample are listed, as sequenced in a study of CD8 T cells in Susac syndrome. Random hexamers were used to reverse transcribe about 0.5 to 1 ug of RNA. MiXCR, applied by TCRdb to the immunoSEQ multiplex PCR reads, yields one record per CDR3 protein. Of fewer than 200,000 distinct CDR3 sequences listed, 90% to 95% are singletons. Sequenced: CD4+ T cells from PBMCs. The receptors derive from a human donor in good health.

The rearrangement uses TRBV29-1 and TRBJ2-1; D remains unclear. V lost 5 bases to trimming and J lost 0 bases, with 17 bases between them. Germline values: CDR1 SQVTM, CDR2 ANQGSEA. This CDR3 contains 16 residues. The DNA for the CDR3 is TGCAGCGTTATCCACATTAGCCCGTCCTCCTACAATGAGCAGTTCTTC. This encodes CSVIHISPSSYNEQFF.

The chain's CDR3 is CASSSLVSGTYEQYF. CDR3 in DNA: TGTGCCAGCAGCTCCCTGGTGTCGGGTACCTACGAGCAGTACTTC. The rearrangement joins TRBV7-9 to TRBJ2-7; D gene uncertain. The CDR3 is 15 amino acids. Germline V gives CDR1 SEHNR, CDR2 FQNEAQ (reference sequence). The V end was cut by 4 bases, the J end by 2 bases, with 15 bases between.

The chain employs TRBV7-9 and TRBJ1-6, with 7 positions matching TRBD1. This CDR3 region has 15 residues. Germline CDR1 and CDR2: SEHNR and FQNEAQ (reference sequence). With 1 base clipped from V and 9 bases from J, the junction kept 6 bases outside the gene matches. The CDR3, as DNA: TGTGCCAGCAGCTTAGATGGGACAGTTTCTTCACCCCTCCACTTT. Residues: CASSLDGTVSSPLHF.